What follows are 25 T cell receptor beta chains derived from one specimen sequenced in a study of control samples from healthy donors and cancer patients. Produced via immunoSEQ multiplex PCR; TCRdb's table is partial and in-frame only. The sample includes roughly 130,000 clones, about 85% of them seen just once. The sample taken for sequencing was blood. The receptors come from a young woman in good health.

This clone showed up just a few times. The genes are TRBV24-1 and TRBJ2-5; D is possibly TRBD1 (5 bases). The V and J ends lost 1 base and 1 base respectively, with 9 bases between them. The CDR3 has 15 amino acids. Germline V gene sequence: CDR1 KGHDR, CDR2 SFDVKD. CDR3: CATSDFRQGQETQYF. CDR3 bases: TGTGCCACCAGTGATTTCAGGCAGGGCCAAGAGACCCAGTACTTC.

The chain combines TRBV19 with TRBJ1-5, with 9 bases that match TRBD1. CDR1 and CDR2 from the germline V gene are LNHDA and SQIVND (reference sequence). After removal of 5 bases from V and 5 bases from J, the junction contained 10 bases not matched to a gene. The CDR3 covers 16 residues. The DNA of the CDR3 is TGTGCCAGTAGTGCCTTACAGGGGGCAGGGGATCAGCCCCAGCATTTT. As protein: CASSALQGAGDQPQHF.

J is TRBJ2-7 and V is TRBV5-1; tentatively, D is TRBD1 (5 bases). This CDR3 comprises 13 residues. Trimming pared 3 bases from V and 3 bases from J, leaving 10 bases between. In germline, CDR1 is SGHRS, CDR2 YFSETQ. The CDR3 is CASSWQTDYEQYF. DNA of the CDR3: TGCGCCAGCAGCTGGCAGACAGACTACGAGCAGTACTTC.

J is TRBJ1-5 and V is TRBV25-1; TRBD1 agrees at 9 bases. J lost 7 bases, V lost 3 bases, and 7 bases had no gene match. The germline V gene encodes CDR1 MGHDK and CDR2 SYGVNS. The length of the CDR3 is 15 residues. CDR3 DNA sequence: TGTGCCAGCAGTGACCCCGGACAGGGGAACCAGCCCCAGCATTTT. Translation: CASSDPGQGNQPQHF.

This clone was seen a few times. This chain links TRBV5-1 with TRBJ1-6, with 7 nucleotides matching TRBD1. Per the germline V gene, CDR1 is SGHRS and CDR2 is YFSETQ. The V segment lost 2 bases and the J segment 10 bases; nucleotides outside the gene matches: 6. The CDR3 length is 14 residues. CDR3 DNA sequence: TGCGCCAGCAGCTTCGGGACAGAGATGTCACCCCTCCACTTT. It yields the protein CASSFGTEMSPLHF.

V usage is TRBV6-4 and J usage is TRBJ2-2, with no clear D. Trimming removed 2 bases from V and 4 bases from J, with 8 bases in between. The CDR3 runs to 14 residues. Germline CDR1 is MRHNA and CDR2 is SNTAGT. This CDR3 reads CASSDGRSTGELFF. CDR3 coding DNA: TGTGCCAGCAGTGACGGAAGGTCCACCGGGGAGCTGTTTTTT.

Here the CDR3 DNA reads TGCAGCGTTGTCACAGGAAACTACGAGCAGTACTTC. It specifies CSVVTGNYEQYF. The rearrangement uses TRBV29-1 and TRBJ2-7; TRBD1 might be the D (5 bases). With 4 bases removed from V and 3 bases from J, the gap between germline ends came to 10 bases. This CDR3 has 12 residues. Germline CDR1 reads SQVTM; CDR2 reads ANQGSEA.

The rearrangement uses TRBV9 and TRBJ1-2, with a possible D match to TRBD1 (5 bases). Trimming stripped 0 bases from V and 0 bases from J, with 9 bases between. Per germline, CDR1 SGDLS and CDR2 YYNGEE. The CDR3 loop spans 15 amino acids. This CDR3 reads CASSVASTANYGYTF. DNA for the CDR3: TGTGCCAGCAGCGTAGCTTCGACAGCTAACTATGGCTACACCTTC.

This clone was observed a few times. The J gene is TRBJ1-5, the V gene TRBV4-2; D is unresolved. The CDR3 runs to 16 residues. Germline assignment: CDR1 LGHNA and CDR2 YNFKEQ. V was trimmed by 0 bases and J by 3 bases, leaving 12 bases between them. CDR3 bases: TGTGCCAGCAGCCAAGAGGGTTCCGGGGACAATCAGCCCCAGCATTTT. Translated: CASSQEGSGDNQPQHF.

This chain's CDR3 is CASSSEQRRGGETQYF. The CDR3 nucleotides are TGTGCCAGTAGTTCCGAGCAGAGGAGGGGAGGAGAGACCCAGTACTTC. The rearrangement joins TRBV19 to TRBJ2-5, with D possibly being TRBD2 (6 bases). The CDR3 has 16 amino acids. CDR1 and CDR2 (germline): LNHDA, SQIVND (reference sequence). Trimming stripped 5 bases from V and 4 bases from J, with 20 bases between. Supplemented by reference TRBV19 and TRBJ2-5, the full variable domain reads DGGITQSPKYLFRKEGQNVTLSCEQNLNHDAMYWYRQDPGQGLRLIYYSQIVNDFQKGDIAEGYSVSREKKESFPLTVTSAQKNPTAFYLCASSSEQRRGGETQYFGPGTRLLVL.

The chain couples TRBV18 to TRBJ2-1; D is possibly TRBD2 (5 bases). V was cut by 3 bases and J by 4 bases, with 13 bases left in between. In germline, CDR1 is KGHSH, CDR2 LQKENI. The CDR3 is 15 residues long. The CDR3 here is CASSPRLAEYNEQFF. Written as DNA, the CDR3 is TGTGCCAGCTCACCCAGGCTAGCAGAATACAATGAGCAGTTCTTC.

This rearrangement joins TRBV3-1 (or the pseudogene TRBV3-2) to TRBJ1-2, with D hard to call. CDR1 and CDR2 from the germline V gene are LGHDT and YNNKEL (reference sequence). Trimming pared 0 bases from V and 8 bases from J, leaving 16 bases between. This CDR3 is built from 15 residues. CDR3 sequence: CASSQDLARSGGYTF. DNA for the CDR3: TGTGCCAGCAGCCAAGATCTTGCCAGGTCTGGCGGCTACACCTTC.

This chain connects TRBV6-5 to TRBJ1-1; D is ambiguous. Germline V gene lookup returns CDR1 MNHEY and CDR2 SVGAGI. V lost 10 bases, J lost 1 base, and 13 bases lay in between. This CDR3 has 13 amino acids. This CDR3 is CATSWNPNTEAFF. The CDR3 nucleotides are TGTGCCACCTCTTGGAATCCGAACACTGAAGCTTTCTTT.

V and J are TRBV3-1 (or the pseudogene TRBV3-2) and TRBJ2-7, with 7 bases fitting TRBD2. The germline V gene encodes CDR1 LGHDT and CDR2 YNNKEL (reference sequence). The CDR3 length is 16 residues. The V segment lost 0 bases and the J segment 0 bases; nucleotides outside the gene matches: 5. CDR3 residues: CASSQEGRTSSYEQYF. The CDR3 nucleotides are TGTGCCAGCAGCCAAGAAGGAAGGACTAGCTCCTACGAGCAGTACTTC.

The CDR3 reads CASTTSGATGNTIYF. DNA of the CDR3: TGCGCCAGCACAACGTCGGGGGCGACTGGAAACACCATATATTTT. The V call is TRBV5-1, the J call TRBJ1-3; D perhaps matches TRBD1 (6 bases). The CDR3 is made up of 15 amino acids. V lost 6 bases and J 2 bases, leaving 15 bases between the germline ends. The germline V gene encodes CDR1 SGHRS and CDR2 YFSETQ.

The chain couples TRBV24-1 to TRBJ1-2; the D gene is possibly TRBD1 (6 bases). V lost 1 base and J 7 bases, leaving 9 bases between the germline ends. The CDR3 runs 13 residues. The germline gives CDR1 KGHDR, CDR2 SFDVKD. This chain's CDR3 is CATSDFEGGGYTF. CDR3 nucleotide sequence: TGTGCCACCAGTGATTTTGAGGGGGGTGGCTACACCTTC.

The chain recombines TRBV2 with TRBJ2-7; D possibly uses TRBD1 or TRBD2 (7 bases each). CDR3 length equals 13 residues. V was clipped by 4 bases and J by 4 bases, with 11 bases between them. Germline lookup yields CDR1 SNHLY and CDR2 FYNNEI. The CDR3 nucleotides are TGTGCCAGCAGTGTCCAGGGGGGGTACGAGCAGTACTTC. It translates to CASSVQGGYEQYF.

The V and J genes are TRBV4-1 and TRBJ2-2; D perhaps matches TRBD1 (6 bases). The V end lost 0 bases, the J end lost 4 bases, and 12 bases lay between the germline ends. Germline V gives CDR1 MGHRA, CDR2 YSYEKL. CDR3 length: 16 amino acids. Written as DNA, the CDR3 is TGCGCCAGCAGCCAAGATAGGGCAGGGGTCACCGGGGAGCTGTTTTTT. Its translation: CASSQDRAGVTGELFF.

The chain carries TRBV7-3 and TRBJ2-5; 8 nucleotides align to TRBD1. CDR1 and CDR2 (germline): SGHTA, FQGTGA. V lost 5 bases, J lost 7 bases, and 6 bases stayed unmatched. CDR3 length equals 13 residues. Written as DNA, the CDR3 is TGTGCCAGCAGCGCGGACAGGGACGGGACCCAGTACTTC. Encoded protein: CASSADRDGTQYF.

The chain has TRBV14 and TRBJ1-2; no clear D. Trimming removed 1 base at V and 5 bases at J, with 11 bases between. CDR1 is SGHDN, CDR2 FVKESK, per germline. The CDR3 runs to 14 residues. The CDR3 spells CASSQVREPYGYTF. In DNA, the CDR3 is TGTGCCAGCAGCCAAGTCCGAGAACCTTATGGCTACACCTTC.

V gene TRBV6-5 combines with J gene TRBJ1-5; the D is unclear. There are 14 residues in the CDR3. The germline V gene encodes CDR1 MNHEY and CDR2 SVGAGI. V gave up 7 bases and J gave up 2 bases, with 12 bases separating them. The CDR3 reads CASIRGSGNQPQHF. CDR3 in DNA: TGTGCCAGCATCCGTGGTAGCGGCAATCAGCCCCAGCATTTT.

The gene calls are TRBV6-4 and TRBJ1-6; D gene unclear. The CDR3 runs 14 residues. Trimming removed 3 bases from V and 13 bases from J, with 16 bases in between. CDR1 MRHNA and CDR2 SNTAGT come from the germline V gene. CDR3 in amino acids: CASSETAVVRPLHF. For the CDR3, the DNA is TGTGCCAGCAGTGAAACAGCGGTTGTAAGGCCCCTCCACTTT.

The chain is built from TRBV6-1 and TRBJ1-2; no clear D. This CDR3 comprises 11 residues. The germline V gene has CDR1 MNHNS and CDR2 SASEGT. Deletions cut 3 bases from V and 8 bases from J, with 7 bases between. The CDR3 is CASSDLWGYTF. The CDR3 DNA follows: TGTGCCAGCAGTGACCTGTGGGGCTACACCTTC.

The chain links TRBV7-2 to TRBJ1-4; D gene uncertain. Trimming left V 1 base short and J 7 bases short, with 13 bases between. This CDR3 contains 15 residues. CDR1 is SGHTA and CDR2 is FQGNSA in the germline V gene. CDR3 sequence reads: CASSLDSGNREKLFF. The CDR3 nucleotides read TGTGCCAGCAGCTTAGATTCAGGAAACCGTGAAAAACTGTTTTTT.

The chain employs TRBV2 and TRBJ1-6; D gene unclear. The V end was cut by 8 bases, the J end by 0 bases, with 14 bases between. In germline, CDR1 is SNHLY, CDR2 FYNNEI. This CDR3 spans 16 amino acids. The CDR3 DNA follows: TGTGCCAGCCTTGCAGGCCCGAGCTCCTATAATTCACCCCTCCACTTT. Translated, it gives CASLAGPSSYNSPLHF.